This note documents a single T cell receptor beta chain sequence. This clonotype was seen only a few times. Its cognate antigen has yet to be identified. The sample holds no much larger clone one base away, and base qualities are not on file. This record belongs to a study of T cell repertoires in cytomegalovirus infection (dated by TCRdb to the late 2010s). Notes on the research overall: Alongside well-studied HLA-B-restricted epitopes, the peptide stimulations were aimed at recently identified HLA-C-restricted CMV epitopes, whose presentation resists viral immunomodulation. The HLA type of each donor mattered for the analysis, because public TCR beta signatures pointed to carriage of CMV infection along with the matching HLA type. Overall results and qualifications from the work: The ex vivo response was dominated by HLA-C-restricted CMV-specific TCR beta clonotypes, which also provided the single most frequent clonotype in two of eight donors. Carriers of CMV infection plus the relevant HLA type were discriminated by the cumulative frequency of public TCR beta family members in the study cohort and in an independent roughly 350-donor cohort.

The germline ends are 13 bases apart after V is trimmed by 6 bases and J by 4 bases. Taken from cysteine to phenylalanine, the CDR3 has 14 residues. CDR3 DNA only is kept here, 42 bases in frame from base 1. Based on the germline V gene (reference sequence), the CDR1 and CDR2 sequences are LNHDA and SQIVND. TCRdb lists the instrument as Illumina HiSeq 1500. TCRdb ran its own pipeline on the public reads, namely fastp trimming at Q25 and MiXCR clone calling, and kept in-frame beta chains. Every distinct CDR3 protein forms one entry, paired with its most common genes and DNA. A total of 650,000 to 850,000 distinct CDR3 sequences appear in this sample, almost 30% of them only once. The ten largest clonotypes hold around 14% of the sample. The intended sense of this specimen's treatment or condition label: in vitro stimulation with specific CMV peptide epitopes to enrich CMV-specific T cells.

This receptor was obtained from a human donor in good health (CMV status not recorded). Some clones in this sample may be carry-over from other donors' samples. The rearrangement joined TRBV19 to TRBJ1-5; D gene: possibly TRBD1, on 6 matching bases. The sequencing used cultured CD8+ T cells from PBMCs, collected from culture after CMV antigen stimulation. The bases read TGTGCCAGTAGGGGGGGCGTCGGGAATCAGCCCCAGCATTTT. Translation gives CASRGGVGNQPQHF.